The T cell receptor beta chain described here comes from a study of Tregs in tolerant kidney transplant recipients. Study-level background: Recipients received nonmyeloablative bone marrow transplants from related graft donors, with transient mixed chimerism. Overall study findings and caveats: Expanding Tregs on activated donor B cells appeared to best identify donor-specific TCRbeta clones. The small number of patients limits these findings pending further validation.

In regard to this clone: The antigen is not known. The sequenced fragment ends 3 residues before the CDR3 boundary, so the rest is inferred from the germline J gene.

V was pared by 1 base and J by 9 bases, with 4 bases between. The CDR3 has 11 amino acids. Germline CDR1 LNHDA, CDR2 SQIVND (reference sequence). Data came from immunoSEQ multiplex PCR; TCRdb stores just in-frame clones and leaves some out. The specimen's table records approximately 35,000 clones. Unstimulated regulatory T cells (CD4+CD25+CD127-), CD4+CD25- non-regulatory cells, CD4 and CD8 cells were FACS-sorted from thawed PBMCs. The TCR originated in a human donor who received a combined kidney and bone marrow transplant. This sample comprised CD8+ T cells from blood, obtained before the transplant. The V and J genes are TRBV19 and TRBJ2-1; D gene ambiguous. The CDR3 protein is CASSIVSEQFF. The CDR3 bases that were read are TGTGCCAGTAGTATAGTATCTGAG.